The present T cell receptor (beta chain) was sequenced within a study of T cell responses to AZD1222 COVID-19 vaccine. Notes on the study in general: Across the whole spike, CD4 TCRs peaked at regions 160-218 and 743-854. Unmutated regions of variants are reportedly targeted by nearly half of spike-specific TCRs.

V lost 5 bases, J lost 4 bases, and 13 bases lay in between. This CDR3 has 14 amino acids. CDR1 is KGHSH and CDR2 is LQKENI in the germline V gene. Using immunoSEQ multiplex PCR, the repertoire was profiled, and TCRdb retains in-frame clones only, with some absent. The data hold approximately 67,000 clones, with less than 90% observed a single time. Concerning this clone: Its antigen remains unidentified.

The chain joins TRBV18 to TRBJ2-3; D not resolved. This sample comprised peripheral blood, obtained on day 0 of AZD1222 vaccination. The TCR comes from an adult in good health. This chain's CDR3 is CASSESRSADTQYF. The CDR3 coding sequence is TGTGCCAGCTCAGAATCTAGATCGGCAGATACGCAGTATTTT.